The clone carrying this TCR beta chain occurred many times. First-strand cDNA used TRAV- and TRBV-specific primers, covering alpha and beta chains. With a V-primer adapter and a constant-region primer, TCRs were amplified for approximately 19 PCR cycles. TCRdb itself ran the reads through MiXCR, one entry per CDR3 protein. Here the sample spans about 80,000 distinct CDR3 sequences, over 15% being singletons. The data derive from a study of low-dose radiotherapy and immunotherapy resistance in tumors. Across the whole study: Patients received 300 mg of oral aspirin each day across four cycles, commencing on cycle 1 day 1.

Time point denoted: after trial treatment. As to treatment: LDRT plus nivolumab, ipilimumab, low-dose cyclophosphamide and aspirin (RACIN trial). Every donor's regimen consisted of nivolumab, ipilimumab, aspirin, low-dose cyclophosphamide and low-dose radiotherapy. Each patient who was eligible had an advanced solid tumor with no tumor-infiltrating lymphocytes. Sequenced material: PBMCs, taken after low-dose radiotherapy plus immunotherapy. The clonotype originates from a male donor with prostate cancer.

CDR3 amino acids: CASTERTGQETQYF. CDR3 DNA: TGTGCCAGTACCGAACGGACAGGACAAGAGACCCAGTACTTC. The chain is built from TRBV19 and TRBJ2-5; 7 positions agree with TRBD1. The CDR3 runs to 14 residues. J was trimmed by 2 bases and V by 7 bases; bases with no gene match: 7. CDR1 LNHDA and CDR2 SQIVND come from the germline V gene (reference sequence).